The T cell receptor beta chain under discussion was sequenced for a study of blood T cell repertoires in COVID-19. For the study at large: Specimens from acute and convalescent COVID-19 originated in the United States, Italy and Spain.

Trimming at V came to 0 bases and at J to 4 bases, leaving 2 bases not matched to a gene. The germline gives CDR1 MNHEY, CDR2 SVGEGT. This CDR3 spans 14 amino acids. Sequenced by immunoSEQ multiplex PCR; TCRdb stores in-frame clones only, minus some. The repertoire has roughly 410,000 clones, approximately 90% of them found once; the top ten carry around 1.5%. The sample taken for sequencing was peripheral blood. This sequence joins TRBV6-2 or TRBV6-3 and TRBJ1-2, with 7 bases matching TRBD1. The clonotype originates from a woman between 40 and 55 years old with COVID-19, enrolled during active disease. CDR3 sequence reads: CASSYSTGAYGYTF. CDR3 nucleotides: TGTGCCAGCAGTTACTCAACAGGGGCCTATGGCTACACCTTC.